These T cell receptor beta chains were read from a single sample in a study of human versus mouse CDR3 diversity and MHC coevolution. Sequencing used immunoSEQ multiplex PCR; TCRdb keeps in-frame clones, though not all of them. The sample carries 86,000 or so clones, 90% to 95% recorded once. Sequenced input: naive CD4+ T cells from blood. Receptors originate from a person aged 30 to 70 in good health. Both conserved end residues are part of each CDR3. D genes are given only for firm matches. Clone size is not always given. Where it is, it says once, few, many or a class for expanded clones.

CASSVGAGSGNTIYF,TGTGCCAGCAGCGTAGGTGCGGGCTCTGGAAACACCATATATTTT,-,TRBV9,-,TRBJ1-3,15
CASSPIGVGNQPQHF,TGTGCCAGCAGCCCGATCGGGGTGGGCAATCAGCCCCAGCATTTT,-,TRBV7-9,-,TRBJ1-5,15
CASMRGAQYNEQFF,TGTGCCAGCATGCGGGGGGCCCAATACAATGAGCAGTTCTTC,TRBD2,TRBV6-5,-,TRBJ2-1,14
CASARGEFDNEQFF,TGTGCCAGCGCGCGGGGAGAATTCGACAATGAGCAGTTCTTC,-,TRBV6-6,-,TRBJ2-1,14
CASSPTAQGNTEAFF,TGTGCCAGCAGCCCCACCGCTCAGGGGAACACTGAAGCTTTCTTT,-,TRBV5-4,-,TRBJ1-1,15
CASSPGTRAETQYF,TGTGCCAGCAGCCCCGGGACTAGAGCAGAGACCCAGTACTTC,TRBD2,TRBV9,-,TRBJ2-5,14
CASSVLAGANNYNEQFF,TGTGCCAGCAGCGTCCTAGCGGGGGCGAACAATTACAATGAGCAGTTCTTC,TRBD2,TRBV7-9,once,TRBJ2-1,17
CASSPLVTGQPNQPQHF,TGTGCCAGCTCACCGCTCGTTACGGGACAGCCCAATCAGCCCCAGCATTTT,TRBD1,TRBV18,-,TRBJ1-5,17
CASSRPGTGPPKQYF,TGTGCCAGCAGCCGTCCCGGGACAGGACCTCCAAAGCAGTACTTC,TRBD1,TRBV11-3,-,TRBJ2-5,15
CASTNREGTYEQYF,TGTGCCAGTACTAACAGGGAGGGTACCTACGAGCAGTACTTC,-,TRBV19,-,TRBJ2-7,14
CASSVAPGLGEKLFF,TGTGCCAGCAGCGTAGCTCCAGGGCTCGGGGAAAAACTGTTTTTT,-,TRBV9,-,TRBJ1-4,15
CASSIQQGWTYNEQFF,TGTGCCAGCAGTATCCAACAGGGTTGGACCTACAATGAGCAGTTCTTC,-,TRBV2,-,TRBJ2-1,16
CATSRDQDYTGELFF,TGTGCCACCAGCAGAGATCAGGACTACACCGGGGAGCTGTTTTTT,-,TRBV15,-,TRBJ2-2,15
CASRPESYEQYF,TGTGCCAGCAGGCCGGAGTCCTACGAGCAGTACTTC,-,TRBV2,-,TRBJ2-7,12
CASSLGLRGSGVPDEQYF,TGCGCCAGCAGCTTGGGTCTGAGGGGAAGCGGGGTTCCGGACGAGCAGTACTTC,TRBD2,TRBV5-1,-,TRBJ2-7,18
CSVDGPGQGASGYTF,TGCAGCGTTGATGGGCCCGGACAGGGGGCGTCAGGCTACACCTTC,TRBD1,TRBV29-1,-,TRBJ1-2,15
CASSFSGDRGNTQYF,TGTGCCAGCAGCTTCTCCGGGGACAGGGGCAATACGCAGTATTTT,TRBD1,TRBV7-2,once,TRBJ2-3,15
CASTVTGAAEAFF,TGTGCCAGCACCGTGACAGGGGCCGCTGAAGCTTTCTTT,TRBD1,TRBV28,once,TRBJ1-1,13
CASSIDGQTFSYNSPLHF,TGTGCCAGTAGTATAGACGGACAGACCTTCTCCTATAATTCACCCCTCCACTTT,-,TRBV19,-,TRBJ1-6,18
CASSVGSGGPQETQYF,TGCGCCAGCAGTGTAGGTAGCGGGGGCCCCCAAGAGACCCAGTACTTC,TRBD2,TRBV10-2,-,TRBJ2-5,16
CASTLEGRLTNTEAFF,TGTGCCAGTACCTTAGAGGGGAGGCTGACGAACACTGAAGCTTTCTTT,-,TRBV19,-,TRBJ1-1,16
CASRPEVFGTGNEDGYTF,TGTGCCAGCAGACCGGAGGTATTTGGGACAGGGAATGAAGATGGCTACACCTTC,TRBD1,TRBV5-4,-,TRBJ1-2,18
CASSRDGLPPEQYF,TGTGCCAGCAGCCGAGACGGACTACCCCCAGAGCAGTATTTT,-,TRBV7-2,-,TRBJ2-3,14
CASSLPWGTSRTYEQYF,TGTGCCAGCAGCCTACCCTGGGGGACTAGCAGAACCTACGAGCAGTACTTC,TRBD2,TRBV5-6,-,TRBJ2-7,17
CASSTSGQGAVDTQYF,TGCGCCAGCAGCACTTCCGGACAGGGGGCAGTGGATACGCAGTATTTT,TRBD1,TRBV5-1,-,TRBJ2-3,16
CASSQETSGGDEQYF,TGTGCCAGCAGCCAAGAAACTAGCGGGGGCGACGAGCAGTACTTC,TRBD2,TRBV4-2,-,TRBJ2-7,15
CASSLEAGRTGELFF,TGTGCCAGCAGCTTAGAGGCAGGGCGGACCGGGGAGCTGTTTTTT,-,TRBV7-2,-,TRBJ2-2,15
CASSLITAGETKQYF,TGTGCCAGCAGTTTAATTACGGCGGGAGAAACCAAGCAGTACTTC,TRBD2,TRBV28,-,TRBJ2-7,15
CASSNIPGQGYGEQYF,TGTGCCAGTAGTAACATACCGGGACAGGGGTACGGCGAGCAGTACTTC,TRBD1,TRBV19,-,TRBJ2-7,16
CASSRQGGYTF,TGTGCCAGCAGCCGACAGGGTGGCTACACCTTC,TRBD1,TRBV7-9,-,TRBJ1-2,11
CSVVEREGADTQYF,TGCAGCGTTGTGGAGCGGGAGGGCGCAGATACGCAGTATTTT,TRBD2,TRBV29-1,-,TRBJ2-3,14
CASSLNLYEQFF,TGTGCCAGCAGCTTAAATTTATATGAGCAGTTCTTC,-,TRBV7-2,-,TRBJ2-1,12
CSVEVNRVRGYTF,TGCAGCGTTGAAGTAAATCGGGTTAGGGGCTACACCTTC,-,TRBV29-1,-,TRBJ1-2,13
CASSYLYTDTQYF,TGTGCCAGCAGTTACCTGTACACAGATACGCAGTATTTT,-,TRBV6-5,-,TRBJ2-3,13
CASSNPSVRAGYTF,TGTGCCAGCAGCAACCCTTCGGTACGTGCTGGCTACACCTTC,-,TRBV5-6,once,TRBJ1-2,14
CTSSHLKGAGNTIYF,TGCACCAGCAGCCACCTAAAGGGAGCTGGAAACACCATATATTTT,-,TRBV1,-,TRBJ1-3,15
CASSLGQGTYEQYF,TGTGCCAGCAGCCTTGGACAGGGTACCTACGAGCAGTACTTC,TRBD1,TRBV7-2,-,TRBJ2-7,14
CASSRTVDRPYEQYF,TGTGCCAGCAGTCGGACAGTTGACAGGCCGTACGAGCAGTACTTC,-,TRBV6-1,-,TRBJ2-7,15
CASSQDPRLAGASMTQYF,TGTGCCAGCAGCCAAGATCCTCGACTAGCGGGAGCTTCTATGACCCAGTACTTC,TRBD2,TRBV4-2,-,TRBJ2-5,18
CASSIVGGANQPQHF,TGTGCCAGTAGTATAGTAGGGGGGGCCAATCAGCCCCAGCATTTT,-,TRBV19,-,TRBJ1-5,15
CASSLAGGNYGYTF,TGTGCCAGCAGCTTAGCCGGCGGCAACTATGGCTACACCTTC,-,TRBV11-2,-,TRBJ1-2,14
CASSAGPGGNTIYF,TGTGCCAGCAGTGCCGGGCCGGGAGGAAACACCATATATTTT,-,TRBV6-5,-,TRBJ1-3,14
CAITRDPRDTQYF,TGTGCCATCACCAGAGACCCGAGGGATACGCAGTATTTT,-,TRBV10-3,-,TRBJ2-3,13